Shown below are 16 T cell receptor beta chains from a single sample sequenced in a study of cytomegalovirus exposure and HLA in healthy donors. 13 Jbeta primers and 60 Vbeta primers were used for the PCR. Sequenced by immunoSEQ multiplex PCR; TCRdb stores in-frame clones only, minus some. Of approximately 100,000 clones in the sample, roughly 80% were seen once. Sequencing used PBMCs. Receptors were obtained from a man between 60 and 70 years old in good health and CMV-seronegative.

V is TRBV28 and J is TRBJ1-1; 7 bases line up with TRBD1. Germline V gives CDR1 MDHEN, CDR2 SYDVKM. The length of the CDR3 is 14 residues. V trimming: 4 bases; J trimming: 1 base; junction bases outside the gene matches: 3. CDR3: CASSSTGTNTEAFF. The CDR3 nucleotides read TGTGCCAGCAGTTCGACAGGGACGAACACTGAAGCTTTCTTT.

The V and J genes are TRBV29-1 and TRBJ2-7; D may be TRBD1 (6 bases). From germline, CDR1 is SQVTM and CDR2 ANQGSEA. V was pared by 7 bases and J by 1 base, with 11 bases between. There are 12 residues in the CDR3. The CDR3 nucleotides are TGCAGCGCCCGGACAGATTCCTACGAGCAGTACGTC. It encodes CSARTDSYEQYV.

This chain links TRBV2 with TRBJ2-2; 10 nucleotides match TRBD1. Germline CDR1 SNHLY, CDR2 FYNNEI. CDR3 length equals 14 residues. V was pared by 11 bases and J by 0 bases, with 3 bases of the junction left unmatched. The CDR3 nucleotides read TGTGCCGGAGGACAGGGGGCGAACACCGGGGAGCTGTTTTTT. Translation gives CAGGQGANTGELFF.

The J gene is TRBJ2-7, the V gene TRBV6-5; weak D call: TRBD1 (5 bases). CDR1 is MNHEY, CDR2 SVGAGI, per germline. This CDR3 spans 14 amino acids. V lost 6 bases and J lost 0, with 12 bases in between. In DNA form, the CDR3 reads TGTGCCAGCAGAGCCAGACAGATCTCCTACGAGCAGTACTTC. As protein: CASRARQISYEQYF.

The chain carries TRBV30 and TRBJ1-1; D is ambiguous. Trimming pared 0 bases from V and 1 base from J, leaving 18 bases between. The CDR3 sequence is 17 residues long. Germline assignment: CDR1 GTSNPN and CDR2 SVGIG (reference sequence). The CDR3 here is CAWSVRGKGRSNTEAFF. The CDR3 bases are TGTGCCTGGAGTGTAAGAGGGAAAGGGCGTTCGAACACTGAAGCTTTCTTT. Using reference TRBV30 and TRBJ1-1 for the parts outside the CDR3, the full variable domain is SQTIHQWPATLVQPVGSPLSLECTVEGTSNPNLYWYRQAAGRGLQLLFYSVGIGQISSEVPQNLSASRPQDRQFILSSKKLLLSDSGFYLCAWSVRGKGRSNTEAFFGQGTRLTVV.

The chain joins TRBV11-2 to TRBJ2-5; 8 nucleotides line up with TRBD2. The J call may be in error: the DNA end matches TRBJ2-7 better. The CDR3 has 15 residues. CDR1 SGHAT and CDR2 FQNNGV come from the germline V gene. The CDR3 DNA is TGTGCCAGCAGCTTTGGGCGGGGGGTATTTAGCGAGCAGTACTTC. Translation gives CASSFGRGVFSEQYF.

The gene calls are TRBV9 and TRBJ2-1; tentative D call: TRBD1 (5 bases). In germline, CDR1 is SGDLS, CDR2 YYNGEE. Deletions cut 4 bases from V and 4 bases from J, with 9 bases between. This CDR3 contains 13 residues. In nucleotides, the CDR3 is TGTGCCAGCAGCCCCCGACAGTACAATGAGCAGTTCTTC. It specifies CASSPRQYNEQFF.

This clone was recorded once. For the CDR3, the DNA is TGTGCCAGCAGCTTGGATAGCGGGGGGGAAGGGGAGCTGTTTTTT. It yields the protein CASSLDSGGEGELFF. The chain uses TRBV7-2 and TRBJ2-2; 11 nucleotides align to TRBD2. In germline, CDR1 is SGHTA, CDR2 FQGNSA. The CDR3 covers 15 residues. Germline trimming cut 3 bases from V and 8 bases from J; bases unmatched to any gene: 5.

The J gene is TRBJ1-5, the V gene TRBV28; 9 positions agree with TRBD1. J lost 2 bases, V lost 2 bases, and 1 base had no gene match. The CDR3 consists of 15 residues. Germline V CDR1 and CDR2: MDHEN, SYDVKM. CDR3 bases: TGTGCCAGCAGTTTAGGGACAGGGCGCAATCAGCCCCAGCATTTT. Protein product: CASSLGTGRNQPQHF.

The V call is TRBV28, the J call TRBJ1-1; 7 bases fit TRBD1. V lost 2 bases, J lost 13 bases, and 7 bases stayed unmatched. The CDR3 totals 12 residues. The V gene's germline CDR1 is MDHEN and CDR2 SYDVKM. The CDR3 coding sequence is TGTGCCAGCAGTTTAAAAGGACAGGTTGGTTTCTTT. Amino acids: CASSLKGQVGFF.

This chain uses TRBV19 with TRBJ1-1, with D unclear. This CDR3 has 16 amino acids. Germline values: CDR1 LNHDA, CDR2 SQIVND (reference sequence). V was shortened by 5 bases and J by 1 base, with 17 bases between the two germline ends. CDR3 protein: CASSRRLLDGNTEAFF. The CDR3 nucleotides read TGTGCCAGTAGTCGAAGGCTTCTAGACGGGAACACTGAAGCTTTCTTT.

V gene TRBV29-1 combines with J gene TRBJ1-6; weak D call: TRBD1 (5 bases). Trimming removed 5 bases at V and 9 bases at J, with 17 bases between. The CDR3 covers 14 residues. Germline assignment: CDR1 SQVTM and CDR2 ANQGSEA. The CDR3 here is CSVMMGGSSSPLHF. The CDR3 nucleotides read TGCAGCGTTATGATGGGGGGGAGTAGTTCACCCCTCCACTTT.

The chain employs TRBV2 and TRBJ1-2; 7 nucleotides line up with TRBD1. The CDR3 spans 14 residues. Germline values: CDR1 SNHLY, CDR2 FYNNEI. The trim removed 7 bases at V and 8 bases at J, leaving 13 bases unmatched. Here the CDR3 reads CASTGGPPIEGYTF. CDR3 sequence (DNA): TGTGCCAGCACAGGGGGACCCCCTATTGAGGGCTACACCTTC.

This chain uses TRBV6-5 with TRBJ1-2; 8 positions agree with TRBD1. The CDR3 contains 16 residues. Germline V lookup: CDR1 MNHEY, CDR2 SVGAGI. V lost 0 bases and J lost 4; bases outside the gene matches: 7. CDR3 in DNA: TGTGCCAGCAGTTACTCTACCAGGGGGCTGGGCTATGGCTACACCTTC. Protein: CASSYSTRGLGYGYTF.

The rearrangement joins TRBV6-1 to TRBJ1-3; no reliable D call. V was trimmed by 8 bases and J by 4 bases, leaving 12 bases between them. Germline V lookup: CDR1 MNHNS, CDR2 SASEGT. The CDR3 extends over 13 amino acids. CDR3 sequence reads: CASLFYAGNTIYF. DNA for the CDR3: TGTGCCAGCCTCTTCTACGCGGGAAACACCATATATTTT.

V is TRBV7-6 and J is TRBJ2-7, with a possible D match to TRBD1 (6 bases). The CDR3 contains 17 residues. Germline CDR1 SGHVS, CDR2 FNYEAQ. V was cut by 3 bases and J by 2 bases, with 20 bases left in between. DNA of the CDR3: TGTGCCAGCAGCTTGGGGGCCGGGCCCTACTCCCCCTACGAGCAGTACTTC. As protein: CASSLGAGPYSPYEQYF.